This TCR beta chain is from a study of T cell repertoires in cytomegalovirus infection. CDR1 is MNHNY and CDR2 is SVGAGI in the germline V gene (reference sequence). V shed 10 bases and J shed 3 bases, with 14 bases lying between them. CDR3 length equals 13 residues. Of note for this clonotype: Its matching antigen is unknown.

Study-level results: Pooled public TCR beta family frequency picked out CMV carriers with the relevant HLA.

Via MiXCR, TCRdb re-called the reads, giving one row per CDR3 protein. Seen here are 70,000 to 85,000 distinct CDR3 sequences, around 37% observed once, and the top ten hold over 85%. This chain joins TRBV6-6 and TRBJ2-3; D is unresolved. This receptor was obtained from a human donor in good health (CMV status not recorded). Some clones in this sample may be carry-over from other donors' samples. Sample: CD8+ T cells from cultured PBMCs, taken from culture after CMV antigen stimulation. CDR3 residues: CATIPLRTDTQYF. The CDR3 nucleotides read TGTGCCACCATACCACTACGGACAGATACGCAGTATTTT.